Listed here is a single T cell receptor beta chain. This entry comes from a study of blood T cell repertoires in COVID-19. TCRdb's copy holds only in-frame clones and misses some; the assay was immunoSEQ multiplex PCR. The sample includes roughly 350,000 clones, about 90% seen only once; the top ten take roughly 3.3%. The CDR3 extends over 16 amino acids. The chain combines TRBV21-1 with TRBJ2-7; the DNA was not used to check the table's D call, TRBD2. TRBV21-1 counts as a pseudogene. This clonotype originated in a woman under 30 who had recovered from COVID-19. The sequenced sample consisted of peripheral blood. This chain's CDR3 is CASSRRLAACSYEQYV. CDR3 nucleotides: TGTGCCAGCAGCAGGCGACTAGCGGCATGCTCCTACGAGCAGTACGTC.